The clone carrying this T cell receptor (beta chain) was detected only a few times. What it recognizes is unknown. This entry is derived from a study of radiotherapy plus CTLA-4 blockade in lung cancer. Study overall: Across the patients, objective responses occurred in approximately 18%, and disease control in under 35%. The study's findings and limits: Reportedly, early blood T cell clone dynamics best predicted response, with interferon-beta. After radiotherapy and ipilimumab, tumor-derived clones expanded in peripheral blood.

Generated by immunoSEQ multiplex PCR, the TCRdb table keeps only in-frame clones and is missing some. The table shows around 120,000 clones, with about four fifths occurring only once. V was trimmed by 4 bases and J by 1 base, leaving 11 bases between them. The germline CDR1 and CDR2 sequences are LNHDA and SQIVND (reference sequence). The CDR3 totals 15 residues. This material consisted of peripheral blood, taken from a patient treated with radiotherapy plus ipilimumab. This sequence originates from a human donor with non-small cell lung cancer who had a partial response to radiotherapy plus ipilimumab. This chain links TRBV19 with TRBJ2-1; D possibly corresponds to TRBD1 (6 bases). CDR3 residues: CASSNRAESYNEQFF. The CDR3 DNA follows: TGTGCCAGTAGTAACAGGGCAGAGTCCTACAATGAGCAGTTCTTC.